This paragraph covers one T cell receptor beta chain sequence. The antigen remains undetermined. The DNA ends 3 residues before the CDR3 does, and the rest of the CDR3 is filled in from the germline J gene. TCR beta CDR3 amplified by multiplex PCR from approximately 1,100 ng genomic DNA. Repertoires were generated with immunoSEQ multiplex PCR, while TCRdb's copy carries only in-frame clones and drops some. This specimen shows about 39,000 clones; the ten leading clones hold 4.5% to 6%. Trimming removed 4 bases from V and 4 bases from J, with 12 bases in between. There are 15 residues in the CDR3. Germline V CDR1 and CDR2: SGHNT, YYREEE (reference sequence). This entry comes from a study of T cells in women clearing cervical HPV infection. Looking at the study overall: Women with histologically confirmed HPV16-related CIN3 or worse, 2 with invasive cancer, served as cases. HLA type could not be excluded as a confounder. The study, taken as a whole, reports: Cases carried less TRBV6-7 than controls: approximately 0.1% versus 0.16%.

The rearrangement joins TRBV5-4 to TRBJ1-6, with D possibly TRBD1 on 5 matching bases. The TCR sequence derives from a woman aged 18 to 75 with a cervical HPV16 infection that either progressed to CIN3+ or cleared (not recorded which). The sample comprised blood buffy coat. CDR3 DNA, as far as it was read: TGTGCCAGCAGCCAACCGGGACTTTATAATTCACCC. Amino acids: CASSQPGLYNSP. The whole CDR3 region reads CASSQPGLYNSPLHF.